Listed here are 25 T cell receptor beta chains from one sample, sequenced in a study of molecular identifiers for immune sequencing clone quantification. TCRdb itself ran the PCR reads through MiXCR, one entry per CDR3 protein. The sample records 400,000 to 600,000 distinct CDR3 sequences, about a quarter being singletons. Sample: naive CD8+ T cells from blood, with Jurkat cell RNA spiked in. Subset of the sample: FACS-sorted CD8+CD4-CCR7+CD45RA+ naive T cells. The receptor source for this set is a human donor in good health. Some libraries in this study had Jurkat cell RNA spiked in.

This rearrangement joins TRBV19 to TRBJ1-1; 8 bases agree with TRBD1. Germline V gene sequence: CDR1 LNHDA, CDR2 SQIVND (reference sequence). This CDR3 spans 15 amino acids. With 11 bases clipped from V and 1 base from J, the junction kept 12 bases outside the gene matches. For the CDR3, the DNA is TGTGCCTCCTTCCCGGACAGGGCCTCGAACACTGAAGCTTTCTTT. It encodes CASFPDRASNTEAFF.

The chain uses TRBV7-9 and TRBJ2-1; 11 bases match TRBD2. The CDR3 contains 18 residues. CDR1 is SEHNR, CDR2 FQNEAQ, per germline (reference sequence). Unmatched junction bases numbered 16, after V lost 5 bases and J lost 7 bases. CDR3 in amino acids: CASSQGLAAQIFSNEQFF. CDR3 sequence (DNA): TGTGCCAGCAGCCAGGGACTAGCGGCACAGATCTTTTCGAATGAGCAGTTCTTC.

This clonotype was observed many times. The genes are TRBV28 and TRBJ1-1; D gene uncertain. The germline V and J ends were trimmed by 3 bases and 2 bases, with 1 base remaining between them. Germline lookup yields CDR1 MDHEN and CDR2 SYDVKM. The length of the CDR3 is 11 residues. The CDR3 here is CASSFNTEAFF. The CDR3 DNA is TGTGCCAGCAGTTTTAACACTGAAGCTTTCTTT.

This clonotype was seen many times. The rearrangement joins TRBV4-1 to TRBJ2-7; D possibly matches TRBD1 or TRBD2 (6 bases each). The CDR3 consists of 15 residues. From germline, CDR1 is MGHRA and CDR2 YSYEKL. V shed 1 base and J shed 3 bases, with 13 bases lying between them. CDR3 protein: CASSQGSGAGYEQYF. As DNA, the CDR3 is TGCGCCAGCAGCCAAGGCTCGGGGGCGGGCTACGAGCAGTACTTC.

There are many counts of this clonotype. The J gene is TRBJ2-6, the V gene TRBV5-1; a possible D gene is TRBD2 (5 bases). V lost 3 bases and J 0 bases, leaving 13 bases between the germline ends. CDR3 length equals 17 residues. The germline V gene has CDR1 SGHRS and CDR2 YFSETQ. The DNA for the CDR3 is TGCGCCAGCAGCTCTGGAGCGGAGAGCTCTGGGGCCAACGTCCTGACTTTC. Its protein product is CASSSGAESSGANVLTF.

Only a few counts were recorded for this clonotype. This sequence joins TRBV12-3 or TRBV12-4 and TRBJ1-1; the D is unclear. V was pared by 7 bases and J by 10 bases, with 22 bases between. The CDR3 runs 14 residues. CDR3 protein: CASTRNPLLVPAFF. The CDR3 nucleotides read TGTGCCAGCACACGCAACCCCCTACTTGTACCAGCTTTCTTT.

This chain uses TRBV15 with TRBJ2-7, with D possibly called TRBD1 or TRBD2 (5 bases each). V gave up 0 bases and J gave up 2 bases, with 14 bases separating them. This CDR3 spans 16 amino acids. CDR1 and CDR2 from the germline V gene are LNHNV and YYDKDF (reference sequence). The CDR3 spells CATSRDRDGTPYEQYF. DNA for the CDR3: TGTGCCACCAGCAGAGATCGGGACGGCACCCCCTACGAGCAGTACTTC. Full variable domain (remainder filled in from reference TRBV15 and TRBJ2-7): DAMVIQNPRYQVTQFGKPVTLSCSQTLNHNVMYWYQQKSSQAPKLLFHYYDKDFNNEADTPDNFQSRRPNTSFCFLDIRSPGLGDTAMYLCATSRDRDGTPYEQYFGPGTRLTVT.

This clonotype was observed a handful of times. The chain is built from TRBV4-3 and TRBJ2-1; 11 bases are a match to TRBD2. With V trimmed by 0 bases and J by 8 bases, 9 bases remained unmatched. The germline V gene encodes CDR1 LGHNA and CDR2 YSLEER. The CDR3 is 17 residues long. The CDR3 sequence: CASSQDRASGGHDEQFF. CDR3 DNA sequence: TGCGCCAGCAGCCAAGACCGGGCTAGCGGGGGGCACGATGAGCAGTTCTTC.

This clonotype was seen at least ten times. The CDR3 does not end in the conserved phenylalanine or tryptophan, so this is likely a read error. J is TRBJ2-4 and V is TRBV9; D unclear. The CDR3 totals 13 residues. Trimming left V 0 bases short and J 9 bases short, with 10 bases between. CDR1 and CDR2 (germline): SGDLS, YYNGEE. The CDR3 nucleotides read TGTGCCAGCAGCGTAGACCTTCTCCCCATTCAGTACCTC. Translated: CASSVDLLPIQYL.

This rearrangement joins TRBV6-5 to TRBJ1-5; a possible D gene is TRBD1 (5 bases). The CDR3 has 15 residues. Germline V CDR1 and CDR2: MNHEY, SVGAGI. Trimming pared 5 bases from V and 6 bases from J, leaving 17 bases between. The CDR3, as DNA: TGTGCCAGCAGTATCGCTAGGGACGGCAGTCAGCCCCAGCATTTT. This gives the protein CASSIARDGSQPQHF.

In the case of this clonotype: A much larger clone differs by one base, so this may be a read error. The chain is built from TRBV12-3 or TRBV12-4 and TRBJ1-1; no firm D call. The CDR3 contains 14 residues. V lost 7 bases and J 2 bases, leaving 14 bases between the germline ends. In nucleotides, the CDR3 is TGTGCCAGCACCGCACAGAGGGCAAACACTGAAGCTTTCTTT. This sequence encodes CASTAQRANTEAFF.

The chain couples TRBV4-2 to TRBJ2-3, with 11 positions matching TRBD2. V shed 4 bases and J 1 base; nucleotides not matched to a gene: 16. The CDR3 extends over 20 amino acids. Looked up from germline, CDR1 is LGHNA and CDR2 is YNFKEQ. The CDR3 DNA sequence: TGTGCCAGCAGCCCCCCTTTAGCGGGAGGGATCACAATGGGCACAGATACGCAGTATTTT. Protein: CASSPPLAGGITMGTDTQYF.

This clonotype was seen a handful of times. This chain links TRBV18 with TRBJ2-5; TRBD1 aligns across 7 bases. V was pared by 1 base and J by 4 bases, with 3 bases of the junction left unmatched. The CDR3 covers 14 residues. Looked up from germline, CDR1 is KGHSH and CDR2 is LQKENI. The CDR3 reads CASSPRDRRETQYF. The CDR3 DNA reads TGTGCCAGCTCACCACGGGACAGACGAGAGACCCAGTACTTC.

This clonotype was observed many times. CDR3: CASSLAGSYNEQYF. The CDR3 bases are TGTGCCAGCAGCTTAGCCGGGTCCTATAACGAGCAGTACTTC. The chain couples TRBV5-4 to TRBJ2-7; D is unclear. CDR1 and CDR2 (germline): SGHNT, YYREEE (reference sequence). With 2 bases removed from V and 5 bases from J, the gap between germline ends came to 14 bases. This CDR3 is built from 14 residues. Drawing the rest from reference TRBV5-4 and TRBJ2-7, the complete variable domain is ETGVTQSPTHLIKTRGQQVTLRCSSQSGHNTVSWYQQALGQGPQFIFQYYREEENGRGNFPPRFSGLQFPNYSSELNVNALELDDSALYLCASSLAGSYNEQYFGPGTRLTVT.

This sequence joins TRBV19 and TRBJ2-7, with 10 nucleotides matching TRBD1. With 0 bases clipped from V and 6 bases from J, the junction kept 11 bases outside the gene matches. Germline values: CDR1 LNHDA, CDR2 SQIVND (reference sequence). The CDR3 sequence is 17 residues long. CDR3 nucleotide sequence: TGTGCCAGTAGTATAGATCTATCAGGGACAGGGGATGGCGAGCAGTACTTC. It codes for CASSIDLSGTGDGEQYF.

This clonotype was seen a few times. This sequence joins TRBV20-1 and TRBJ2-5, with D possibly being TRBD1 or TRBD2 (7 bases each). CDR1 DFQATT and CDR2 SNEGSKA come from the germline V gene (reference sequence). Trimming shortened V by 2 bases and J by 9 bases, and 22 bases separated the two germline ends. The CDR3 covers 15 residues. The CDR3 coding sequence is TGCAGTGCTAGAATCCAGGGGGGGTCCCTAAGGGCCCAGTACTTC. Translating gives CSARIQGGSLRAQYF.

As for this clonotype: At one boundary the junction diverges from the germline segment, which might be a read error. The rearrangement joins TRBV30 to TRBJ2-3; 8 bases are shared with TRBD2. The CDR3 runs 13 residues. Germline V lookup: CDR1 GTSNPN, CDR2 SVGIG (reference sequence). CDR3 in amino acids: CAWSVLAADPQYF. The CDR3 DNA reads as TGTGCCTGGAGTGTACTAGCGGCAGATCCGCAGTATTTT.

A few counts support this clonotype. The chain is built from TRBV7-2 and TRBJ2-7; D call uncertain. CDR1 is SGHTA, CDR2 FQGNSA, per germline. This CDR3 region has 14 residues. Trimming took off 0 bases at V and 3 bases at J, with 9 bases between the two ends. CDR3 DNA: TGTGCCAGCAGCTTAGCGGGCGCGGTCTACGAGCAGTACTTC. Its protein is CASSLAGAVYEQYF.

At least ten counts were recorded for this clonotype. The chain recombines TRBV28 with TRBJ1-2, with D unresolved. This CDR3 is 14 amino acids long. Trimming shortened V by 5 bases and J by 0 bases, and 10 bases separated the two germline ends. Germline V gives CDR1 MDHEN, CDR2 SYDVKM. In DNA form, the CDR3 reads TGTGCCAGCAGTCCCCCGTCCGCTAACTATGGCTACACCTTC. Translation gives CASSPPSANYGYTF.

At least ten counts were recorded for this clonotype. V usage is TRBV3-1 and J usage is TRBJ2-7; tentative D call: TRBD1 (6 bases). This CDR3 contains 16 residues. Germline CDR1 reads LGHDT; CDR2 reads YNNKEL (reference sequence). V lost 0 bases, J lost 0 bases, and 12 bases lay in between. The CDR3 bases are TGTGCCAGCAGCCAAGAAAGGGCAGGGGACTCCTACGAGCAGTACTTC. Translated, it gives CASSQERAGDSYEQYF.

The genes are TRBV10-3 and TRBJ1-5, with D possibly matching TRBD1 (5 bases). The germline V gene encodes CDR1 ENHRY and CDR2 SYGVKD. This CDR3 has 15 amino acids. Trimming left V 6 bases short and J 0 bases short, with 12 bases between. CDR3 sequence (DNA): TGTGCCATCAGCCGGGGCGGAAGTAGCAATCAGCCCCAGCATTTT. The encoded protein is CAISRGGSSNQPQHF.

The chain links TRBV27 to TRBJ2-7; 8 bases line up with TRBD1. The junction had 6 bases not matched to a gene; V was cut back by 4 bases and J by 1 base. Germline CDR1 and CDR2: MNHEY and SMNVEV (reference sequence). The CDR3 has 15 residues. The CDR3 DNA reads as TGTGCCAGCAGTTACGCCGGGACAGGATCCTACGAGCAGTACTTC. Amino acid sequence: CASSYAGTGSYEQYF.

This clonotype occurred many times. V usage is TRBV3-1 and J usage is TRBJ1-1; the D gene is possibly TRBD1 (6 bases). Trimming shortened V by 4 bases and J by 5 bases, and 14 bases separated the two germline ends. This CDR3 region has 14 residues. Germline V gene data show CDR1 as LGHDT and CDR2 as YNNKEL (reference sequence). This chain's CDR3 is CASSPGGPGTEAFF. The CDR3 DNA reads TGTGCCAGCAGCCCCGGGGGGCCGGGGACTGAAGCTTTCTTT.

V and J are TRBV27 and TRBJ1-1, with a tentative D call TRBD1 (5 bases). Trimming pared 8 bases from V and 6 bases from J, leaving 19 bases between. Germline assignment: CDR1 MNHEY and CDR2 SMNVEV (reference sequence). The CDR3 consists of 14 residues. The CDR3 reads CASRPGGSSSEAFF. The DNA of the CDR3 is TGTGCCAGCCGCCCCGGGGGTTCCAGTTCTGAAGCTTTCTTT.

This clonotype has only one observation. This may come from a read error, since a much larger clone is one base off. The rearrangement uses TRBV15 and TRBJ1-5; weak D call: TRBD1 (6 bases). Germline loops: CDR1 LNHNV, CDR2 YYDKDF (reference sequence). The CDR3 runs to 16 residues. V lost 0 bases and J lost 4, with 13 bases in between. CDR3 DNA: TGTGCCACCAGCAGAGATCGGGGGGCGCGGAATCAGCCCCAGCATTTT. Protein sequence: CATSRDRGARNQPQHF.